Following are 23 T cell receptor beta chains from one sample sequenced in a study of tumor-infiltrating lymphocytes in primary liver carcinoma. The source material, 20-30 mg of unsorted bulk tissue, was used to co-extract RNA and DNA. Researchers generated TCR beta cDNA from approximately 0.55 ug of total RNA, relying on a constant-region primer. Three rounds of nested multiplex PCR with slightly modified ARM-PCR produced TCR beta libraries. The first two PCR rounds used TRBV1-TRBV30 forward primers with a C-beta reverse primer, about 10 cycles each. TCRdb passed the multiplex PCR reads through MiXCR, listing each CDR3 protein once. The data contain approximately 110,000 distinct CDR3 sequences, 65% of them singletons. The sequenced sample consisted of liver tumor tissue from sampling region 1. Indicated subset: tumor region T1, superior pole. The receptor set was obtained from a woman aged 55-75 years with primary liver carcinoma and hepatitis B virus infection.

As for this clonotype: The junction departs from the called germline gene at one end, perhaps through a read error. The chain links TRBV6-5 to TRBJ2-6; unclear D gene. In germline, CDR1 is MNHEY, CDR2 SVGAGI. The CDR3 runs 17 residues. CDR3 in DNA: TGTGCCAGCAGTTACGATACGTGTCCTTCTGGGGTCAACGTCCTGACTTTC. Its protein is CASSYDTCPSGVNVLTF.

Details on this clonotype: At one end the junction does not follow the germline gene, possibly because of a read error. V is TRBV12-3 or TRBV12-4 and J is TRBJ1-4, with 7 nucleotides matching TRBD1. This CDR3 spans 15 amino acids. The CDR3: CASSFKQGMVERLFF. The CDR3 bases are TGTGCCAGCAGTTTTAAACAGGGGATGGTTGAAAGACTGTTTTTT.

The DNA for the CDR3 is TGTGCCAGCAGCTTAGCGGGACTAACGTACCCGTCAGATACGCAGTATTTT. It specifies CASSLAGLTYPSDTQYF. The chain combines TRBV11-2 with TRBJ2-3, with 7 positions matching TRBD2. V trimming: 1 base; J trimming: 4 bases; junction bases outside the gene matches: 11. Germline CDR1 reads SGHAT; CDR2 reads FQNNGV. The CDR3 is 17 amino acids.

Points on this clonotype: This clone may be a read error of a much larger clone one base away. This sequence joins TRBV6-5 and TRBJ2-2, with unresolved D. The CDR3 loop spans 14 amino acids. CDR1 and CDR2 (germline): MNHEY, SVGAGI. V was trimmed by 4 bases and J by 4 bases, leaving 10 bases between them. CDR3 nucleotide sequence: TGTGCCAGCAGTTCTGACTGTATCACCGGGGAGCTGTTTTTT. Translation gives CASSSDCITGELFF.

The rearrangement uses TRBV12-3 or TRBV12-4 and TRBJ1-1; 9 bases line up with TRBD1. Germline trimming cut 6 bases from V and 0 bases from J; bases unmatched to any gene: 11. This CDR3 spans 17 amino acids. Here the CDR3 reads CASSSDRGAVLNTEAFF. CDR3 bases: TGTGCCAGCAGCTCGGACAGGGGCGCGGTGTTGAACACTGAAGCTTTCTTT.

To note about this clonotype: Sequence at one end of the junction differs from germline and may be a read error. The chain is built from TRBV12-5 and TRBJ2-1; the match to TRBD1 covers 8 bases. Germline-derived CDR1 and CDR2 are LGHNT and FRNRAP. The CDR3 runs 14 residues. CDR3 bases: TGTACTAGTGGTTCGGGACAGGAGTTCAATGAGCAGTTCTTC. As protein: CTSGSGQEFNEQFF.

About this clonotype itself: This may be a read error: a much more frequent sequence differs by one nucleotide. The V gene is TRBV7-8, the J gene TRBJ2-7; 7 bases fit TRBD1. Trimming took 5 bases from V and 3 from J; bases not matched to a gene: 10. This CDR3 region has 15 residues. Germline CDR1 and CDR2: SGHVS and FQNEAQ. The CDR3 DNA follows: TGTGCCAGCAGCCTAAGGGGGCCGAGCTTCTACGAGCAGTACTTC. It encodes CASSLRGPSFYEQYF. The variable domain in full, completed from reference TRBV7-8 and TRBJ2-7, reads GAGVSQSPRYKVAKRGQDVALRCDPISGHVSLFWYQQALGQGPEFLTYFQNEAQLDKSGLPSDRFFAERPEGSVSTLKIQRTQQEDSAVYLCASSLRGPSFYEQYFGPGTRLTVT.

This clonotype was counted ten times or more. The chain recombines TRBV6-6 with TRBJ2-7, with a tentative D call TRBD1 (6 bases). The germline gives CDR1 MNHNY, CDR2 SVGAGI (reference sequence). V dropped 5 bases and J dropped 0 bases, with 14 bases sitting between them. The CDR3 has 15 residues. CDR3 bases: TGTGCCAGCAGTATATCAGGGGTGCCCTCCTACGAGCAGTACTTC. Its translation: CASSISGVPSYEQYF.

With regard to this clonotype: This is likely a read error, given that the CDR3 carries no conserved phenylalanine or tryptophan at its end. For the CDR3, the DNA is TGCAACGTTGAGCTAGCGGGGTACAATGAGCAGTTCGTC. Amino acid sequence: CNVELAGYNEQFV. The gene calls are TRBV29-1 and TRBJ2-1; TRBD2 matches 9 bases. The germline CDR1 and CDR2 sequences are SQVTM and ANQGSEA. This CDR3 is built from 13 residues.

This chain links TRBV7-9 with TRBJ2-5; D could derive from TRBD1 or TRBD2 (5 bases each). The germline V gene encodes CDR1 SEHNR and CDR2 FQNEAQ (reference sequence). The length of the CDR3 is 17 residues. V was clipped by 7 bases and J by 1 base, with 22 bases between them. CDR3 residues: CASNSHIGPGTQETQYF. The CDR3 DNA reads as TGTGCCAGCAACTCACATATAGGGCCCGGGACCCAAGAGACCCAGTACTTC.

Of note for this clonotype: Mismatch with germline at one junction end may stem from a read error. The rearrangement uses TRBV10-1 and TRBJ1-1; TRBD1 is a possible D gene (6 bases). CDR3 size: 13 residues. Germline V gives CDR1 WNHNN, CDR2 SYGVQD (reference sequence). The CDR3 DNA reads as TGCGCCAGCAGTGTACAGGGCAACACTGTAGCTTTCTTT. It is translated as CASSVQGNTVAFF.

A remark on this clonotype: A read error may explain this, as a much larger clone is one base away. J is TRBJ2-1 and V is TRBV5-1; 7 bases match TRBD1. The CDR3 is 15 residues long. Germline-derived CDR1 and CDR2 are SGHRS and YFSETQ. CDR3 in amino acids: CASSLAGQTYNGQFF. DNA for the CDR3: TGCGCCAGCAGCTTGGCGGGACAGACTTACAATGGGCAGTTCTTC.

The chain links TRBV2 to TRBJ2-2; the D gene is possibly TRBD2 (5 bases). The CDR3 spans 14 residues. Trimming pared 4 bases from V and 0 bases from J, leaving 6 bases between. Germline V lookup: CDR1 SNHLY, CDR2 FYNNEI. CDR3 protein: CASSGGTNTGELFF. DNA of the CDR3: TGTGCCAGCAGTGGAGGGACGAACACCGGGGAGCTGTTTTTT.

In regard to this clonotype: Being one base from a much bigger clone, this may be a read error. The rearrangement links TRBV4-1 to TRBJ2-3; D is unclear. Germline V lookup: CDR1 MGHRA, CDR2 YSYEKL. The CDR3 loop spans 15 amino acids. The CDR3 is CASSPIQPRTDTPYF. The CDR3 DNA sequence: TGCGCCAGCAGCCCGATCCAGCCTCGCACAGATACGCCGTATTTT.

This clonotype was detected only a few times. This sequence joins TRBV10-3 and TRBJ2-5; 10 positions match TRBD2. With V trimmed by 6 bases and J by 1 base, 5 bases remained unmatched. The CDR3 is made up of 15 amino acids. Germline CDR1 ENHRY, CDR2 SYGVKD. The CDR3 bases are TGTGCCATCAGCCTAGCGGGAGACTCCCAAGAGACCCAGTACTTC. Amino acid sequence: CAISLAGDSQETQYF.

This clonotype was seen once. This may stem from a read error, because a much larger clone lies one nucleotide away. This rearrangement joins TRBV6-6 to TRBJ1-3, with unresolved D. The CDR3 runs to 15 residues. Germline-derived CDR1 and CDR2 are MNHNY and SVGAGI (reference sequence). This CDR3 is CTSRQLQTSGNTIYF. The DNA for the CDR3 is TGTACCAGCAGACAACTACAAACCTCTGGAAACACCATATATTTT.

Comment on this clonotype: The CDR3 carries no conserved terminal phenylalanine or tryptophan, so it likely arises from a read error. The limits of the CDR3 on the DNA are not certain, so only TCRdb's listed CDR3 is given. The chain has TRBV11-2 and TRBJ2-2. The CDR3 spans 16 residues, counting both ends. From germline, CDR1 is SGHAT and CDR2 FQNNGV. CDR3 amino acids: CASSDGRNTNTGELFL.

This clonotype was seen more than once but under ten times. The genes are TRBV28 and TRBJ2-1; D remains unclear. Trimming shortened V by 7 bases and J by 9 bases, and 13 bases separated the two germline ends. CDR3 length: 12 residues. CDR1 MDHEN and CDR2 SYDVKM come from the germline V gene. The CDR3 spells CASTTPPGEQFF. The CDR3 DNA sequence: TGTGCCAGCACCACTCCCCCGGGTGAGCAGTTCTTC.

A note on this clonotype: A much larger clonotype is one base distant, so this may be a read error. The CDR3 end shows no conserved phenylalanine or tryptophan, and so a read error is likely. The chain uses TRBV6-5 and TRBJ2-1, with 10 positions matching TRBD1. There are 15 residues in the CDR3. V shed 0 bases and J 6 bases; nucleotides not matched to a gene: 2. The V gene's germline CDR1 is MNHEY and CDR2 SVGAGI. The CDR3 loop is CASSYSGTGVNEQFI. The CDR3, as DNA: TGTGCCAGCAGTTACTCCGGGACAGGGGTCAATGAGCAGTTCATC.

Regarding this clonotype: The CDR3 does not close with the conserved phenylalanine or tryptophan, likely indicating a read error. The gene calls are TRBV11-2 and TRBJ2-1; D is uncertain. V dropped 5 bases and J dropped 0 bases, with 11 bases sitting between them. The CDR3 covers 15 residues. Looked up from germline, CDR1 is SGHAT and CDR2 is FQNNGV. This CDR3 is CASSLEVNSYNEQFL. CDR3 coding DNA: TGTGCCAGCAGCCTCGAGGTTAACTCCTACAATGAGCAGTTCCTC.

For this clonotype: A much larger clone sits a single nucleotide away, making a read error possible. This rearrangement joins TRBV6-1 to TRBJ2-3; D might be TRBD1 or TRBD2, each matching 5 bases. The V gene lost 1 base and the J gene lost 2 bases, with 16 bases spanning the gap. This CDR3 contains 17 residues. Germline V lookup: CDR1 MNHNS, CDR2 SASEGT. The CDR3 DNA reads TGTGCCAGCAGTGAAGGGGCTGAGAGGGGTGACACAGATACGCAGTATTTT. Its protein product is CASSEGAERGDTDTQYF.

The rearrangement uses TRBV2 and TRBJ1-4; 7 bases match TRBD1. Germline V CDR1 and CDR2: SNHLY, FYNNEI. After removal of 6 bases from V and 8 bases from J, the junction contained 15 bases not matched to a gene. The CDR3 has 16 amino acids. In nucleotides, the CDR3 is TGTGCCAGCAGAAACTTTTTTGGACAGGAACGGGAAAAACTGTTTTTT. It encodes CASRNFFGQEREKLFF.

As for this clonotype: At one end, the junction sequence differs from germline, possibly due to a read error. The CDR3 spells CANRTSASSTNTQYF. The CDR3, as DNA: TGTGCCAACAGGACTAGTGCTTCTAGCACAAATACGCAGTATTTT. The chain carries TRBV11-2 and TRBJ2-3, with 7 bases fitting TRBD2. This CDR3 comprises 15 residues. Germline values: CDR1 SGHAT, CDR2 FQNNGV. The full variable domain, with the rest looked up from reference TRBV11-2 and TRBJ2-3, is EAGVAQSPRYKIIEKRQSVAFWCNPISGHATLYWYQQILGQGPKLLIQFQNNGVVDDSQLPKDRFSAERLKGVDSTLKIQPAKLEDSAVYLCANRTSASSTNTQYFGPGTRLTVL.